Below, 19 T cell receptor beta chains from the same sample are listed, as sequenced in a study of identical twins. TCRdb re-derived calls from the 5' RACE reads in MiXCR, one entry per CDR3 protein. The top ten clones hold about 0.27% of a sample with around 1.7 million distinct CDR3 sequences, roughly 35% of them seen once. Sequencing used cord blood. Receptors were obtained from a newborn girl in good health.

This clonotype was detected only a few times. The CDR3: CASGLATSGISQDTQYF. The CDR3, as DNA: TGTGCTAGTGGTTTGGCGACTAGCGGGATAAGCCAAGATACGCAGTATTTT. The chain uses TRBV12-5 and TRBJ2-3, with TRBD2 matching over 11 bases. V shed 1 base and J 5 bases; nucleotides not matched to a gene: 8. Per the germline V gene, CDR1 is LGHNT and CDR2 is FRNRAP. The CDR3 spans 17 residues.

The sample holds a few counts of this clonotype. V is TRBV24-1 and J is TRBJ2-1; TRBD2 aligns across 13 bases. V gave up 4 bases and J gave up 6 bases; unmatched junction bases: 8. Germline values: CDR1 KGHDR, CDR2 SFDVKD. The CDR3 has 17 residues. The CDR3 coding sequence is TGTGCCACCAGTGACGTTCGCGGGACTAGCGGGACCAATGAGCAGTTCTTC. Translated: CATSDVRGTSGTNEQFF.

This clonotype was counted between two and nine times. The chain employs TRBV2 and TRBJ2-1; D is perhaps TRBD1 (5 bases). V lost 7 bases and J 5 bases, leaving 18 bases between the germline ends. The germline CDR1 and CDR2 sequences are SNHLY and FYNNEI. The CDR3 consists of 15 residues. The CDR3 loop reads CASKSQALRNNEQFF. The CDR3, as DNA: TGTGCCAGCAAGTCACAGGCGCTTAGGAACAATGAGCAGTTCTTC. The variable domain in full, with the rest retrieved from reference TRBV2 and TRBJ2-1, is EPEVTQTPSHQVTQMGQEVILRCVPISNHLYFYWYRQILGQKVEFLVSFYNNEISEKSEIFDDQFSVERPDGSNFTLKIRSTKLEDSAMYFCASKSQALRNNEQFFGPGTRLTVL.

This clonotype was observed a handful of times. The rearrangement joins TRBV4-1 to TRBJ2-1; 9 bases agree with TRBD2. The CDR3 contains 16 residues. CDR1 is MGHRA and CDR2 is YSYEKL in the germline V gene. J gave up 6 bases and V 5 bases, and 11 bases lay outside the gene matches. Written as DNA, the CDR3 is TGCGCCAGCAGCTACCCCGCTTCGACTAGCGGCAATGAGCAGTTCTTC. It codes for CASSYPASTSGNEQFF.

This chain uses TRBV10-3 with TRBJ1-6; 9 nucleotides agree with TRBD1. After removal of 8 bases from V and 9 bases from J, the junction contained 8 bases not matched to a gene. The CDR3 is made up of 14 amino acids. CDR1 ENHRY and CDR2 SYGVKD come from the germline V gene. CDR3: CAIGNRGRGSPLHF. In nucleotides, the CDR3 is TGTGCCATCGGGAACAGGGGGCGCGGTTCACCCCTCCACTTT.

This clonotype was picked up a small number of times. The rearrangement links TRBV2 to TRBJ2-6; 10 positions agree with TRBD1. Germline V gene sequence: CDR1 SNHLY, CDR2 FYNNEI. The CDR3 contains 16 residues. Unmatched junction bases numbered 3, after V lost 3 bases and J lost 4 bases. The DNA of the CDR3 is TGTGCCAGCAGTGATAGACAGGGGGCAGGGGCCAACGTCCTGACTTTC. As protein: CASSDRQGAGANVLTF.

The CDR3 sequence is CATSRDCMGWLYTDTQYF. CDR3 bases: TGTGCCACCAGCAGAGATTGTATGGGGTGGCTTTACACAGATACGCAGTATTTT. The chain couples TRBV15 to TRBJ2-3; D is ambiguous. From germline, CDR1 is LNHNV and CDR2 YYDKDF (reference sequence). CDR3 length: 18 amino acids. V gave up 0 bases and J gave up 2 bases, with 18 bases separating them. The variable domain in full, with the rest retrieved from reference TRBV15 and TRBJ2-3, is DAMVIQNPRYQVTQFGKPVTLSCSQTLNHNVMYWYQQKSSQAPKLLFHYYDKDFNNEADTPDNFQSRRPNTSFCFLDIRSPGLGDTAMYLCATSRDCMGWLYTDTQYFGPGTRLTVL.

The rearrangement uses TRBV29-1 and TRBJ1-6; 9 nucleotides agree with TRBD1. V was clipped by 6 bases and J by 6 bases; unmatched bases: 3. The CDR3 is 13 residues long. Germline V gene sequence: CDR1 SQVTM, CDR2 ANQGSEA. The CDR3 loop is CSVGDRANSPLHF. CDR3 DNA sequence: TGCAGCGTGGGGGACAGGGCTAATTCACCCCTCCACTTT. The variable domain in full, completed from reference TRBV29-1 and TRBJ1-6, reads SAVISQKPSRDICQRGTSLTIQCQVDSQVTMMFWYRQQPGQSLTLIATANQGSEATYESGFVIDKFPISRPNLTFSTLTVSNMSPEDSSIYLCSVGDRANSPLHFGNGTRLTVT.

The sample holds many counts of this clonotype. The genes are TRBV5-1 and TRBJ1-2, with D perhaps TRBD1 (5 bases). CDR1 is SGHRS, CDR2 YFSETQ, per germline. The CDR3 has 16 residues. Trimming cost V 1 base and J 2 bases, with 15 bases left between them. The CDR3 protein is CASSLTAGTQNYGYTF. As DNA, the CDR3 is TGCGCCAGCAGCTTGACGGCAGGGACCCAAAACTATGGCTACACCTTC. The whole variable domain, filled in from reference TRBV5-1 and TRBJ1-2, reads KAGVTQTPRYLIKTRGQQVTLSCSPISGHRSVSWYQQTPGQGLQFLFEYFSETQRNKGNFPGRFSGRQFSNSRSEMNVSTLELGDSALYLCASSLTAGTQNYGYTFGSGTRLTVV.

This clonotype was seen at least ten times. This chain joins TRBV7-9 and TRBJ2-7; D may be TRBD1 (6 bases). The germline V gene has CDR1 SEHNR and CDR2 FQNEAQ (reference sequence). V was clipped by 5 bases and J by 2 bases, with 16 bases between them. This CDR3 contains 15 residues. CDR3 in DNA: TGTGCCAGCAGCGCGTTCTCCAGGGGCACCTACGAGCAGTACTTC. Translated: CASSAFSRGTYEQYF.

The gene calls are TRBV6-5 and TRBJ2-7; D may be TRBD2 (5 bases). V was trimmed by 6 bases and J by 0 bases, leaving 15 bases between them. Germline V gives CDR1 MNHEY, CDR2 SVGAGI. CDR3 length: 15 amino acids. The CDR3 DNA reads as TGTGCCAGCAGCCTTGACTACGCCAACTCCTACGAGCAGTACTTC. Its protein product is CASSLDYANSYEQYF.

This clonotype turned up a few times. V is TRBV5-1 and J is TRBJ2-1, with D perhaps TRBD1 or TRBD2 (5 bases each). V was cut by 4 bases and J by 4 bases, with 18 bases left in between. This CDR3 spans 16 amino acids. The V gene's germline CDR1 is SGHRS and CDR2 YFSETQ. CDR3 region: CASSGGRQGLYNEQFF. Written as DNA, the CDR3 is TGCGCCAGCAGCGGAGGAAGGCAGGGTCTTTACAATGAGCAGTTCTTC.

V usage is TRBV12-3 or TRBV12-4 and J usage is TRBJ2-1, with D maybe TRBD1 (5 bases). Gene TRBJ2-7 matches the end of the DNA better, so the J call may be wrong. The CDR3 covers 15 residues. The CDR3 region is CASRPRGTPYNEQYF. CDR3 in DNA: TGTGCCAGCAGACCTAGGGGAACCCCCTACAATGAGCAGTACTTC.

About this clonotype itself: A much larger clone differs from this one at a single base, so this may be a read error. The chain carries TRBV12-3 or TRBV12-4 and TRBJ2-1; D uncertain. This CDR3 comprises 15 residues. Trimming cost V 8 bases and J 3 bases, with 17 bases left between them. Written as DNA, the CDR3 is TGTGCCAGCGGTCCACCCCGCCCAAACTACAATGAGCAGTTCTTC. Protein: CASGPPRPNYNEQFF.

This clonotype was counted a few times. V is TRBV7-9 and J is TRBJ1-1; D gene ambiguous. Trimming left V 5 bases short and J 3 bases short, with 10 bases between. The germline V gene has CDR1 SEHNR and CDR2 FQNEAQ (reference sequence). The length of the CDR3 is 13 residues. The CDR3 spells CASSPAEYTEAFF. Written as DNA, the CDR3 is TGTGCCAGCAGCCCCGCCGAGTACACTGAAGCTTTCTTT. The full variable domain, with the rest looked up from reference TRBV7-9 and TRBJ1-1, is DTGVSQNPRHKITKRGQNVTFRCDPISEHNRLYWYRQTLGQGPEFLTYFQNEAQLEKSRLLSDRFSAERPKGSFSTLEIQRTEQGDSAMYLCASSPAEYTEAFFGQGTRLTVV.

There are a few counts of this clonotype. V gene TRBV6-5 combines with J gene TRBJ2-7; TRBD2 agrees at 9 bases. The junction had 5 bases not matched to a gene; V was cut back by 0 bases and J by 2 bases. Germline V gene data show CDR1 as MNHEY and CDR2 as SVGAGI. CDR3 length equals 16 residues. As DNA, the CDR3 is TGTGCCAGCAGTTACTCGCAGACTAGCGGACCCTACGAGCAGTACTTC. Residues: CASSYSQTSGPYEQYF.

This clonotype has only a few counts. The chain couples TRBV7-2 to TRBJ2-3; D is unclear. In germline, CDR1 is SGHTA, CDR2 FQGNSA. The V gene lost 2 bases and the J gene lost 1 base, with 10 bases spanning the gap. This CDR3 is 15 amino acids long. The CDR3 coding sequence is TGTGCCAGCAGCTTACATGGAGCCCGCACAGATACGCAGTATTTT. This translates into CASSLHGARTDTQYF.

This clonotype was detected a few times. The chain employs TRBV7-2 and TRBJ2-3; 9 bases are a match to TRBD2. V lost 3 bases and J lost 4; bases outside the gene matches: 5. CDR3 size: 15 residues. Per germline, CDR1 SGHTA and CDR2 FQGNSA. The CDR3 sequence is CASSFASGAADTQYF. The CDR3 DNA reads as TGTGCCAGCAGCTTTGCTAGCGGGGCGGCAGATACGCAGTATTTT.

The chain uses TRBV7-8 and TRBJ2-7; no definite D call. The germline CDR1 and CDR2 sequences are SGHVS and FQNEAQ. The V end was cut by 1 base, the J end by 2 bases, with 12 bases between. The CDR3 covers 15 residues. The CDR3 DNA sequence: TGTGCCAGCAGCTTAGGGTCCGGCGCAGCCTACGAGCAGTACTTC. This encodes CASSLGSGAAYEQYF.